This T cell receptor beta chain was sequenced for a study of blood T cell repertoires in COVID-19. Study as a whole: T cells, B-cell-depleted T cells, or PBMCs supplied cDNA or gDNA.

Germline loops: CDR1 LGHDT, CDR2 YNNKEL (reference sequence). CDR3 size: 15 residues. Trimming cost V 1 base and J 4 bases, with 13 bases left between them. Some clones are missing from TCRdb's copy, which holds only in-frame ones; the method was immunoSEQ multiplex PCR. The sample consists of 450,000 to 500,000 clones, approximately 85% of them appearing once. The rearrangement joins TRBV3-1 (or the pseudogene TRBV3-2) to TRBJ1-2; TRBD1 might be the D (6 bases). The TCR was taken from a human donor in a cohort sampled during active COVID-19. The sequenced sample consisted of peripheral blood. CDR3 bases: TGTGCCAGCAGCCAAGGGCCCCAGGGGTTCTATGGCTACACCTTC. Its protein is CASSQGPQGFYGYTF.